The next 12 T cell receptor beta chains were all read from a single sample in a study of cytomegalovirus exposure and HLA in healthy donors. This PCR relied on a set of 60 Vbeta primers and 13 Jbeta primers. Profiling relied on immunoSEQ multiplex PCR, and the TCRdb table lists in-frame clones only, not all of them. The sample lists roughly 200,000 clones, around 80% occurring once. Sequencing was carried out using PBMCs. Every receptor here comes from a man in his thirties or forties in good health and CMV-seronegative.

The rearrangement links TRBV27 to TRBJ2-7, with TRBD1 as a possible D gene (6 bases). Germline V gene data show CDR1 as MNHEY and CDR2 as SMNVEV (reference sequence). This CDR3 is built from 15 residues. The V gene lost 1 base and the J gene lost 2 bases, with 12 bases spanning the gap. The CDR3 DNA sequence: TGTGCCAGCAGTTTATTAGAGGGACATCCCTACGAGCAGTACTTC. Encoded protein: CASSLLEGHPYEQYF.

The CDR3 nucleotides read TGTGCCAGTAGTATCGGAGCGGGAGGAAGCTACGAGCAGTACTTC. Protein product: CASSIGAGGSYEQYF. V is TRBV19 and J is TRBJ2-7, with TRBD2 identical over 9 bases. Per germline, CDR1 LNHDA and CDR2 SQIVND (reference sequence). With V trimmed by 3 bases and J by 3 bases, 6 bases remained unmatched. The CDR3 runs 15 residues.

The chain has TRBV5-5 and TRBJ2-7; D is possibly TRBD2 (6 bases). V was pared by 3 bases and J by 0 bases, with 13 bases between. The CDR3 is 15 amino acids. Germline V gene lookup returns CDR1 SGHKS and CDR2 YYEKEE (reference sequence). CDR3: CASSSGGVYSYEQYF. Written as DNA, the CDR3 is TGTGCCAGCAGCTCAGGAGGGGTCTACTCCTACGAGCAGTACTTC.

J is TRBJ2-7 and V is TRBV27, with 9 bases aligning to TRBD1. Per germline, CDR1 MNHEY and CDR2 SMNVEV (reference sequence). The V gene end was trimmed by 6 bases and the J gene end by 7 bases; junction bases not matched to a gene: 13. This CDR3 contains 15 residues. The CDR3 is CASRKSGTGTLEQYF. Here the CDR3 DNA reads TGTGCCAGCAGGAAATCCGGGACAGGGACCTTGGAGCAGTACTTC.

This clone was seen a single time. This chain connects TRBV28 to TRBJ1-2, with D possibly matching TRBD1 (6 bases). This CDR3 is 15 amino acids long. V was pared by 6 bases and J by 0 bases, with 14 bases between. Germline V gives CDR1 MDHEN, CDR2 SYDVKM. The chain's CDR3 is CASRLQGISNYGYTF. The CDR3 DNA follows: TGTGCCAGCAGGTTACAGGGAATATCTAACTATGGCTACACCTTC.

CDR3 DNA sequence: TGTGCCAGCAGGGACACTGGAACAGTCTACGAGCAGTACTTC. This codes for CASRDTGTVYEQYF. The V and J genes are TRBV2 and TRBJ2-7, with D perhaps matching TRBD1 (5 bases). Germline V gene lookup returns CDR1 SNHLY and CDR2 FYNNEI. The CDR3 runs to 14 residues. V gave up 6 bases and J gave up 3 bases, with 15 bases separating them.

The CDR3 region has the DNA TGTGCCAGCAGTTTATCGCCCGAGTTCTATGGCTACACCTTC. This codes for CASSLSPEFYGYTF. The chain has TRBV28 and TRBJ1-2; D is undetermined. Trimming left V 1 base short and J 4 bases short, with 10 bases between. CDR3 length equals 14 residues. The V gene's germline CDR1 is MDHEN and CDR2 SYDVKM.

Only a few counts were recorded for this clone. Written as DNA, the CDR3 is TGTGCCAGCAGAAAGGAGGGGGCCGGCAATCAGCCCCAGCATTTT. Translated, it gives CASRKEGAGNQPQHF. The chain joins TRBV2 to TRBJ1-5, with 7 bases fitting TRBD1. The junction had 7 bases not matched to a gene; V was cut back by 6 bases and J by 2 bases. CDR1 and CDR2 (germline): SNHLY, FYNNEI. There are 15 residues in the CDR3.

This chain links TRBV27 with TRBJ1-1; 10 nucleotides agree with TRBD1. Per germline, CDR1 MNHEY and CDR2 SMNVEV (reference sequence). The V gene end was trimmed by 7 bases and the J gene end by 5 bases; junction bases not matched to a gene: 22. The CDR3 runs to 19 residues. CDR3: CASTPISEWGTGVVTEAFF. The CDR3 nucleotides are TGTGCCAGCACCCCTATTTCGGAGTGGGGGACAGGGGTCGTGACTGAAGCTTTCTTT.

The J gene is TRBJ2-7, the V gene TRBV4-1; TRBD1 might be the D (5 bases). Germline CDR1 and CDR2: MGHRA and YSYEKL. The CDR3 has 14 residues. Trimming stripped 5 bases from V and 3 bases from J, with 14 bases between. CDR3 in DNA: TGCGCCAGCAGCGACGCAGGGAAGTTCTACGAGCAGTACTTC. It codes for CASSDAGKFYEQYF.

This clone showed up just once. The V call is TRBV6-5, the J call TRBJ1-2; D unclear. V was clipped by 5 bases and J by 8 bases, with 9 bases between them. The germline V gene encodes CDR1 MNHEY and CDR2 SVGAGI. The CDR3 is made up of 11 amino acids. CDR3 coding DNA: TGTGCCAGCAGTGACCTCGGGGGCTACACCTTC. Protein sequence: CASSDLGGYTF.

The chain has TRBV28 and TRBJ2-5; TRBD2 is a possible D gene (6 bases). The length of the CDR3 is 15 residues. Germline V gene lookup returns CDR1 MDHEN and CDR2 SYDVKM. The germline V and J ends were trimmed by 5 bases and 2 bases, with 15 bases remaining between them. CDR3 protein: CASSPPGLRQETQYF. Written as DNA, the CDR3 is TGTGCCAGCAGTCCTCCGGGACTTCGACAAGAGACCCAGTACTTC. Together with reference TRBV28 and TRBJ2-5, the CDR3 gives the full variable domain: DVKVTQSSRYLVKRTGEKVFLECVQDMDHENMFWYRQDPGLGLRLIYFSYDVKMKEKGDIPEGYSVSREKKERFSLILESASTNQTSMYLCASSPPGLRQETQYFGPGTRLLVL.